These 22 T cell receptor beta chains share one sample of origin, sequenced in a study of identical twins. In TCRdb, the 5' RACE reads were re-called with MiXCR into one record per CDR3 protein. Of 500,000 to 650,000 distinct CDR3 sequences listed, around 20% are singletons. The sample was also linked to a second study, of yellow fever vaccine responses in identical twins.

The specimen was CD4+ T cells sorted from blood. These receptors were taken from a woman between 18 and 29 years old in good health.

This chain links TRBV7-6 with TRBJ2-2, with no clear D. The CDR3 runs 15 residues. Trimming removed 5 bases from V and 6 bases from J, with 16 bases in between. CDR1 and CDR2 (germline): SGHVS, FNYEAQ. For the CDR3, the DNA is TGTGCCAGCAGCCCGCAATATCTTACGGCCGGGGAGCTGTTTTTT. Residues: CASSPQYLTAGELFF.

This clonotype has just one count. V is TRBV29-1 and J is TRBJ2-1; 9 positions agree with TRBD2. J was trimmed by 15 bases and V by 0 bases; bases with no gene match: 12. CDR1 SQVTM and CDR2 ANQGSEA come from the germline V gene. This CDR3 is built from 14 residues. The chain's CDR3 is CSVEDQLAGLGAFF. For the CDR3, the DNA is TGCAGCGTTGAAGATCAACTAGCGGGTTTAGGGGCGTTCTTC.

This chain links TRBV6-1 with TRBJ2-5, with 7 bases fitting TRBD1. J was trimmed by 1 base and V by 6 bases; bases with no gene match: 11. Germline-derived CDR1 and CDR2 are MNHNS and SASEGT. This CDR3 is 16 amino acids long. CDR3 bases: TGTGCCAGCAGGAGAAGACAGGGTGGGACCCAAGAGACCCAGTACTTC. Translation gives CASRRRQGGTQETQYF.

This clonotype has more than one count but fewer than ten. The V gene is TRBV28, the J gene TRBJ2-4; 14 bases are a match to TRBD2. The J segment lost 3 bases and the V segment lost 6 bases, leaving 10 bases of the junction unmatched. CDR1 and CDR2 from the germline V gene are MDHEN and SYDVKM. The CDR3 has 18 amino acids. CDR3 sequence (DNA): TGTGCCAGCAGCCTAGGGACTAGCGGGAGAGGGGGCAAAAACATTCAGTACTTC. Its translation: CASSLGTSGRGGKNIQYF.

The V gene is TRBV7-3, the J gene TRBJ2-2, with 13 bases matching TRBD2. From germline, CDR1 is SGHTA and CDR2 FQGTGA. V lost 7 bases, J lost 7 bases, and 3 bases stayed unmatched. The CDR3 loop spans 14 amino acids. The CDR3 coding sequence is TGTGCCAGCACCTGGACTAGCGGGAGCGGGGAGCTGTTTTTT. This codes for CASTWTSGSGELFF.

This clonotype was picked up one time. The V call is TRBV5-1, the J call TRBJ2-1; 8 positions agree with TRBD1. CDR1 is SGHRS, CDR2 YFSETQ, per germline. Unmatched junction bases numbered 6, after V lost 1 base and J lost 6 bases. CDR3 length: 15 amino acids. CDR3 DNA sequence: TGCGCCAGCAGCTTGATCGACAGGGGTAGCAATGAGCAGTTCTTC. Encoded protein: CASSLIDRGSNEQFF.

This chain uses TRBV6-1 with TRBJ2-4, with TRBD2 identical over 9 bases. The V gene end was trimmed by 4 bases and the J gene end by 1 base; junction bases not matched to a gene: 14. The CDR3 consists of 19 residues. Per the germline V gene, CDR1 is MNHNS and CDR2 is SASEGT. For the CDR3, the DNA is TGTGCCAGCAGTGGCCGCGGGGGGGCCAGGGATATCGCCAAAAACATTCAGTACTTC. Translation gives CASSGRGGARDIAKNIQYF.

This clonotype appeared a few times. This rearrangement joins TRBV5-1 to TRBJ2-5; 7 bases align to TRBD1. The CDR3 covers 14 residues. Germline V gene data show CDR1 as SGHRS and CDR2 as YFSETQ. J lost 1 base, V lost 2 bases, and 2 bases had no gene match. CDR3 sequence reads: CASSLQGTQETQYF. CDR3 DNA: TGCGCCAGCAGCTTACAGGGGACCCAAGAGACCCAGTACTTC. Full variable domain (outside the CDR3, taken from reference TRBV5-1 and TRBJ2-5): KAGVTQTPRYLIKTRGQQVTLSCSPISGHRSVSWYQQTPGQGLQFLFEYFSETQRNKGNFPGRFSGRQFSNSRSEMNVSTLELGDSALYLCASSLQGTQETQYFGPGTRLLVL.

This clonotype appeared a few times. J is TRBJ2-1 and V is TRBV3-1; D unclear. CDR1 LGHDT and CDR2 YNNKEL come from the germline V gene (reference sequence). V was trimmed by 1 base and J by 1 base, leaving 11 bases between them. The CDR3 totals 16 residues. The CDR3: CASSQGMDPSYNEQFF. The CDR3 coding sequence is TGTGCCAGCAGCCAAGGAATGGATCCTTCCTACAATGAGCAGTTCTTC.

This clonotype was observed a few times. CDR3 amino acids: CASSRTGNYEQYF. The DNA of the CDR3 is TGTGCCAGCAGCCGGACAGGGAACTACGAGCAGTACTTC. V is TRBV7-9 and J is TRBJ2-7; 8 nucleotides align to TRBD1. The CDR3 consists of 13 residues. The trim removed 5 bases at V and 3 bases at J, leaving 3 bases unmatched. Germline V gene sequence: CDR1 SEHNR, CDR2 FQNEAQ (reference sequence).

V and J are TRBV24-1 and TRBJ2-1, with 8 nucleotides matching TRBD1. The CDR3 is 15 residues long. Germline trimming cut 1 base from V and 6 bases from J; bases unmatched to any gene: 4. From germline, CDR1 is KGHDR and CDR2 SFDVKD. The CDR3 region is CATSDFPQGVNEQFF. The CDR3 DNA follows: TGTGCCACCAGTGATTTTCCACAGGGGGTCAATGAGCAGTTCTTC.

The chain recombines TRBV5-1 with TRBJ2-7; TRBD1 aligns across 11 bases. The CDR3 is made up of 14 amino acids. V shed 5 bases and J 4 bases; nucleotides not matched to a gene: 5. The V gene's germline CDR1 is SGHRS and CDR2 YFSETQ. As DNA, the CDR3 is TGCGCCAGCAGAGGGACAGGGGGGGAGTACGAGCAGTACTTC. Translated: CASRGTGGEYEQYF.

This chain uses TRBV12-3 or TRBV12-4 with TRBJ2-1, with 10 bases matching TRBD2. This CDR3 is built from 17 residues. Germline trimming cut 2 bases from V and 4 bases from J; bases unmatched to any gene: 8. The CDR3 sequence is CASSLRAGTSAYNEQFF. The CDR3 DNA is TGTGCCAGCAGTTTAAGGGCCGGGACTAGCGCATACAATGAGCAGTTCTTC.

The DNA for the CDR3 is TGTGCCAGCAGTTGGACAGTAACGAACACTGAAGCTTTCTTT. Translating it yields CASSWTVTNTEAFF. The chain joins TRBV6-2 or TRBV6-3 to TRBJ1-1; TRBD1 is a possible D gene (6 bases). Trimming took 4 bases from V and 1 from J, leaving 10 bases between them. The CDR3 contains 14 residues. The germline V gene encodes CDR1 MNHEY and CDR2 SVGEGT.

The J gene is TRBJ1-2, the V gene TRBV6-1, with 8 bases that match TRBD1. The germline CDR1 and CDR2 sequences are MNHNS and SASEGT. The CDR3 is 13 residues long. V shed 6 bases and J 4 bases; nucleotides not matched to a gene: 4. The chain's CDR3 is CASRTGAGYGYTF. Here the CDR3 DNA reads TGTGCCAGCAGGACAGGGGCTGGCTATGGCTACACCTTC.

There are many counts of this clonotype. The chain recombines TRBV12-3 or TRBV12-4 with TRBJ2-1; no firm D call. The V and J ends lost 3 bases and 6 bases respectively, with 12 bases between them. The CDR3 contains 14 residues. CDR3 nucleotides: TGTGCCAGCAGTTTTCAAGGGTCGCCCAATGAGCAGTTCTTC. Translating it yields CASSFQGSPNEQFF.

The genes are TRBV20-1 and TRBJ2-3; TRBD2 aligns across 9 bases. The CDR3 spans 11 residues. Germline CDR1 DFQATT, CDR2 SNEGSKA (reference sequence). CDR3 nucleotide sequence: TGCAGGACTAGCGGTGCAGATACGCAGTATTTT. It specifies CRTSGADTQYF.

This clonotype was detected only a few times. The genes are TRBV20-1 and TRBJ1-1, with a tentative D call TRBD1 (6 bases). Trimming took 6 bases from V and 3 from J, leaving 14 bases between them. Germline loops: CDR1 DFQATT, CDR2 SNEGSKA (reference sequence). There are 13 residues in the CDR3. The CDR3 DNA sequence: TGCAGTGCCTTCGAAGGGGGGTACACTGAAGCTTTCTTT. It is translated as CSAFEGGYTEAFF.

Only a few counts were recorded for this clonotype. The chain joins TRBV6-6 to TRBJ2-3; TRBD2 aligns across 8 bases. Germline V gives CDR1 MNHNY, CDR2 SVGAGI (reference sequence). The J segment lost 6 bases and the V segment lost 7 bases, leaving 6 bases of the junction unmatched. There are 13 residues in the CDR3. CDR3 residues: CASKAGEGDTQYF. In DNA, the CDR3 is TGTGCCAGCAAAGCGGGAGAGGGGGATACGCAGTATTTT.

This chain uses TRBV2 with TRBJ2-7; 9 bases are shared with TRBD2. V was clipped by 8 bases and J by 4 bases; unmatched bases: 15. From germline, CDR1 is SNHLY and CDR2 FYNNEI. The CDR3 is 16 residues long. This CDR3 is CASGSAGGPRRYEQYF. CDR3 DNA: TGTGCCAGCGGATCGGCGGGAGGGCCCCGTAGGTACGAGCAGTACTTC.

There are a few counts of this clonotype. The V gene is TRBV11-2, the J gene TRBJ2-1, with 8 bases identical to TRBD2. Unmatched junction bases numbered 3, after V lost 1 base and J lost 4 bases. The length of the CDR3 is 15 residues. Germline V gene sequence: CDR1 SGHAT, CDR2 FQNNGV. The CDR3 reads CASSLGVAGYNEQFF. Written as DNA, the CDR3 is TGTGCCAGCAGCTTAGGGGTAGCGGGGTACAATGAGCAGTTCTTC. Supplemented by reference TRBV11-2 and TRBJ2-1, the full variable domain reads EAGVAQSPRYKIIEKRQSVAFWCNPISGHATLYWYQQILGQGPKLLIQFQNNGVVDDSQLPKDRFSAERLKGVDSTLKIQPAKLEDSAVYLCASSLGVAGYNEQFFGPGTRLTVL.

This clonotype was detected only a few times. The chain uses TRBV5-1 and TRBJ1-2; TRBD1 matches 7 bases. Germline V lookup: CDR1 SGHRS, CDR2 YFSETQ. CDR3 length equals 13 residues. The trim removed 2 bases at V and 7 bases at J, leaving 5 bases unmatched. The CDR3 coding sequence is TGCGCCAGCAGCTTAGACAGGGCGGGTGGCTACACCTTC. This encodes CASSLDRAGGYTF.